These T cell receptor beta chains were read from a single sample in a study of blood T cell repertoires in COVID-19. Method: immunoSEQ multiplex PCR; TCRdb's copy keeps in-frame clones and lacks some. This table holds about 24,000 clones, roughly 86% found once. Material: peripheral blood. These receptors were taken from a man between 45 and 60 years old with active COVID-19. Each CDR3 is given with its conserved first and last residue. D genes are given only for firm matches. Expanded clones get a size class; other rows say once, few or many, or leave the size out.

abundance: .
j_gene: TRBJ1-1
v_gene: TRBV4-3
d_gene: .
CDR3aa: CASSQDLRLVNTEAFF
CDR3nt: TGCGCCAGCAGCCAAGATCTGAGGTTAGTGAACACTGAAGCTTTCTTT

abundance: .
j_gene: TRBJ2-1
v_gene: TRBV11-2
d_gene: .
CDR3aa: CASSAIAVAYNEQFF
CDR3nt: TGTGCCAGCAGCGCTATAGCGGTAGCCTACAATGAGCAGTTCTTC

abundance: .
j_gene: TRBJ2-1
v_gene: TRBV7-2
d_gene: TRBD2
CDR3aa: CASSLDWSSGYNEQFF
CDR3nt: TGTGCCAGCAGCTTAGATTGGTCTAGCGGCTACAATGAGCAGTTCTTC

abundance: .
j_gene: TRBJ2-5
v_gene: TRBV5-4
d_gene: TRBD1
CDR3aa: CASSWDRIQETQYF
CDR3nt: TGTGCCAGCAGTTGGGACAGAATCCAAGAGACCCAGTACTTC

abundance: .
j_gene: TRBJ2-7
v_gene: TRBV2
d_gene: .
CDR3aa: CASRPDRNSYEQYF
CDR3nt: TGTGCCAGCAGGCCCGACAGGAACTCCTACGAGCAGTACTTC

abundance: .
j_gene: TRBJ1-3
v_gene: TRBV2
d_gene: TRBD1
CDR3aa: CASSEGSDRGRRNTIYF
CDR3nt: TGTGCCAGCAGTGAAGGCTCTGACAGGGGGCGTAGAAACACCATATATTTT

abundance: once
j_gene: TRBJ2-7
v_gene: TRBV24-1
d_gene: .
CDR3aa: CATSGDTSYEQYF
CDR3nt: TGTGCCACCAGTGGGGACACGTCCTACGAGCAGTACTTC

abundance: .
j_gene: TRBJ2-3
v_gene: TRBV5-4
d_gene: TRBD2
CDR3aa: CASSLAGAGGQNTQYF
CDR3nt: TGTGCCAGCAGCTTGGCCGGGGCGGGGGGGCAGAACACGCAGTATTTT

abundance: .
j_gene: TRBJ2-7
v_gene: TRBV28
d_gene: .
CDR3aa: CASSFRQGPQQYF
CDR3nt: TGTGCCAGCAGTTTTCGGCAGGGGCCCCAGCAGTACTTC

abundance: .
j_gene: TRBJ1-3
v_gene: TRBV5-1
d_gene: TRBD1
CDR3aa: CASRPTGDSLGNTIYF
CDR3nt: TGCGCCAGCAGACCCACAGGGGACTCTCTCGGAAACACCATATATTTT

abundance: once
j_gene: TRBJ2-7
v_gene: TRBV11-3
d_gene: .
CDR3aa: CASSLRGGQYF
CDR3nt: TGTGCCAGCAGCTTACGTGGCGGGCAGTACTTC

abundance: .
j_gene: TRBJ2-2
v_gene: TRBV5-6
d_gene: .
CDR3aa: CASSFWTSTGELFF
CDR3nt: TGTGCCAGCAGCTTCTGGACTTCCACCGGGGAGCTGTTTTTT